Given below is one TCR beta chain in context. Authors' analysis steps: Amplification of reference gene primers provided the estimated nucleated cell counts. Only in-frame clones appear in the TCRdb table, and some are missing; sequencing was by immunoSEQ multiplex PCR. V and J calls and clone size follow that table, whereas D and trimming were derived from the DNA. The sample holds about 160,000 clones, approximately 88% seen once. This sample was included in a study of blood T cell repertoires in COVID-19. Looking at the study overall: Italy, Spain and the United States were the sources of the convalescent and acute COVID-19 samples. PBMCs, B-cell-depleted T cells, or T cells provided the cDNA or gDNA that made up the material.

Unmatched junction bases numbered 6, after V lost 4 bases and J lost 0 bases. This CDR3 comprises 16 residues. Germline V gives CDR1 SGDLS, CDR2 YYNGEE. This TCR was sampled from a man between 65 and 79 years old with acute or convalescent COVID-19. Sequencing used peripheral blood. This chain joins TRBV9 and TRBJ2-2; 7 bases fit TRBD1. CDR3 coding DNA: TGTGCCAGCAGCTTCCAGGGGGACACGAACACCGGGGAGCTGTTTTTT. Protein product: CASSFQGDTNTGELFF.